The 25 T cell receptor beta chains below all came from one sample that was sequenced in a study of blood T cell repertoires in COVID-19. Clones were sequenced by immunoSEQ multiplex PCR, and TCRdb holds only the in-frame ones, with some missing. The table lists about 170,000 clones, roughly 70% of them singletons. Source material: peripheral blood. These receptors were obtained from a woman of 80 years or more with acute or convalescent COVID-19.

The chain carries TRBV25-1 and TRBJ1-2, with 7 bases matching TRBD1. V trimming: 2 bases; J trimming: 4 bases; junction bases outside the gene matches: 7. This CDR3 has 15 amino acids. Germline-derived CDR1 and CDR2 are MGHDK and SYGVNS. This chain's CDR3 is CASSETGAGGYGYTF. As DNA, the CDR3 is TGTGCCAGCAGTGAAACGGGGGCAGGGGGCTATGGCTACACCTTC.

This chain joins TRBV7-9 and TRBJ1-5; 7 nucleotides match TRBD1. The CDR3 contains 15 residues. Trimming took 10 bases from V and 2 from J; bases not matched to a gene: 11. Germline CDR1 SEHNR, CDR2 FQNEAQ (reference sequence). The CDR3 nucleotides are TGTGCCATCCAAGACAGGGCAGGTGGCAATCAGCCCCAGCATTTT. This translates into CAIQDRAGGNQPQHF. Complete variable domain (other parts from reference TRBV7-9 and TRBJ1-5): DTGVSQNPRHKITKRGQNVTFRCDPISEHNRLYWYRQTLGQGPEFLTYFQNEAQLEKSRLLSDRFSAERPKGSFSTLEIQRTEQGDSAMYLCAIQDRAGGNQPQHFGDGTRLSIL.

This chain connects TRBV7-6 to TRBJ1-5; a weak D match, TRBD1 (6 bases). The germline V and J ends were trimmed by 1 base and 1 base, with 11 bases remaining between them. Germline loops: CDR1 SGHVS, CDR2 FNYEAQ. This CDR3 contains 16 residues. This CDR3 reads CASSLEGGRSNQPQHF. The CDR3 nucleotides read TGTGCCAGCAGCTTAGAGGGGGGGCGCAGCAATCAGCCCCAGCATTTT.

The gene calls are TRBV25-1 and TRBJ2-6, with D tentatively TRBD1 (6 bases). Germline V gene lookup returns CDR1 MGHDK and CDR2 SYGVNS. Trimming cost V 7 bases and J 0 bases, with 16 bases left between them. The CDR3 loop spans 17 amino acids. CDR3 in amino acids: CASKTQDRSSGANVLTF. The DNA of the CDR3 is TGTGCCAGCAAAACCCAGGACAGATCCTCTGGGGCCAACGTCCTGACTTTC.

The CDR3 reads CASSISSGTTNEQFF. CDR3 coding DNA: TGTGCCAGCAGCATTTCATCCGGGACTACCAATGAGCAGTTCTTC. The rearrangement uses TRBV7-3 and TRBJ2-1, with 7 bases lining up with TRBD2. The V segment lost 5 bases and the J segment 6 bases; nucleotides outside the gene matches: 10. From germline, CDR1 is SGHTA and CDR2 FQGTGA. The CDR3 is 15 residues long.

The chain links TRBV20-1 to TRBJ2-1; D unclear. Between the trimmed V and J ends, which lost 5 bases and 10 bases, there was a span of 9 bases. Germline CDR1 reads DFQATT; CDR2 reads SNEGSKA (reference sequence). The CDR3 consists of 10 residues. In DNA form, the CDR3 reads TGCAGTGCTGGAGCCCAGGAGCAGTTCTTC. Protein sequence: CSAGAQEQFF.

The genes are TRBV28 and TRBJ1-5; 11 positions match TRBD1. The CDR3 sequence is 15 residues long. Germline CDR1 and CDR2: MDHEN and SYDVKM. V was pared by 5 bases and J by 6 bases, with 6 bases of the junction left unmatched. CDR3 loop: CASSVGQGASQPQHF. CDR3 DNA: TGTGCCAGCAGTGTCGGACAGGGGGCGAGTCAGCCCCAGCATTTT. The complete variable domain, with remaining parts taken from reference TRBV28 and TRBJ1-5, reads DVKVTQSSRYLVKRTGEKVFLECVQDMDHENMFWYRQDPGLGLRLIYFSYDVKMKEKGDIPEGYSVSREKKERFSLILESASTNQTSMYLCASSVGQGASQPQHFGDGTRLSIL.

This sequence joins TRBV28 and TRBJ2-1, with 10 bases aligning to TRBD2. The V gene end was trimmed by 2 bases and the J gene end by 7 bases; junction bases not matched to a gene: 5. Germline V gene data show CDR1 as MDHEN and CDR2 as SYDVKM. The CDR3 totals 15 residues. The CDR3 coding sequence is TGTGCCAGCAGTTTACCAGCGGGAGGGCCAAATGAGCAGTTCTTC. Protein product: CASSLPAGGPNEQFF.

V usage is TRBV7-2 and J usage is TRBJ1-5; 9 bases align to TRBD1. The CDR3 extends over 16 amino acids. Germline V gene data show CDR1 as SGHTA and CDR2 as FQGNSA. The ends lost 5 bases at V and 4 bases at J; junction bases unmatched: 9. The CDR3 region is CASSIMGQGNNQPQHF. CDR3 nucleotides: TGTGCCAGCAGCATAATGGGACAGGGTAATAATCAGCCCCAGCATTTT. Together with reference TRBV7-2 and TRBJ1-5, the CDR3 gives the full variable domain: GAGVSQSPSNKVTEKGKDVELRCDPISGHTALYWYRQSLGQGLEFLIYFQGNSAPDKSGLPSDRFSAERTGGSVSTLTIQRTQQEDSAVYLCASSIMGQGNNQPQHFGDGTRLSIL.

This clone was seen ten or more times. The V gene is TRBV28, the J gene TRBJ1-1; D gene uncertain. V lost 7 bases to trimming and J lost 3 bases, with 18 bases between them. CDR3 length: 15 residues. Per the germline V gene, CDR1 is MDHEN and CDR2 is SYDVKM. CDR3 sequence: CASTETDWGDTEAFF. The CDR3 DNA sequence: TGTGCCAGCACGGAGACTGATTGGGGAGACACTGAAGCTTTCTTT.

This chain links TRBV28 with TRBJ2-1; maybe TRBD2 (5 bases). The CDR3 has 13 amino acids. Germline V CDR1 and CDR2: MDHEN, SYDVKM. V dropped 7 bases and J dropped 12 bases, with 19 bases sitting between them. This CDR3 is CASIAEARVGQFF. The DNA for the CDR3 is TGTGCCAGCATCGCTGAAGCGCGGGTAGGGCAGTTCTTC. Together with reference TRBV28 and TRBJ2-1, the CDR3 gives the full variable domain: DVKVTQSSRYLVKRTGEKVFLECVQDMDHENMFWYRQDPGLGLRLIYFSYDVKMKEKGDIPEGYSVSREKKERFSLILESASTNQTSMYLCASIAEARVGQFFGPGTRLTVL.

The rearrangement joins TRBV27 to TRBJ1-2; 11 bases line up with TRBD1. Germline V CDR1 and CDR2: MNHEY, SMNVEV (reference sequence). This CDR3 comprises 13 residues. The V segment lost 8 bases and the J segment 8 bases; nucleotides outside the gene matches: 7. CDR3 nucleotides: TGTGCCAGCGGGGACAGGGGGGCGTGGGGCTACACCTTC. This translates into CASGDRGAWGYTF.

A remark on this clone: The sample has other DNA sequences that encode this CDR3 too. The chain has TRBV12-5 and TRBJ2-5, with TRBD2 matching 11 bases. The CDR3 runs 15 residues. The V segment lost 5 bases and the J segment 3 bases; nucleotides outside the gene matches: 5. The germline V gene has CDR1 LGHNT and CDR2 FRNRAP. This chain's CDR3 is CASGPGTSGKETQYF. The DNA of the CDR3 is TGTGCTAGTGGTCCGGGGACTAGCGGAAAAGAGACCCAGTACTTC. Full variable domain (rest looked up from reference TRBV12-5 and TRBJ2-5): DARVTQTPRHKVTEMGQEVTMRCQPILGHNTVFWYRQTMMQGLELLAYFRNRAPLDDSGMPKDRFSAEMPDATLATLKIQPSEPRDSAVYFCASGPGTSGKETQYFGPGTRLLVL.

This chain joins TRBV30 and TRBJ2-3; D remains unclear. The CDR3 is 12 residues long. Trimming took off 2 bases at V and 2 bases at J, with 5 bases between the two ends. Germline V gene lookup returns CDR1 GTSNPN and CDR2 SVGIG (reference sequence). The CDR3 DNA follows: TGTGCCTGGAGTCCTTTCACAGATACGCAGTATTTT. Translation gives CAWSPFTDTQYF.

This clone turned up a few times. V usage is TRBV2 and J usage is TRBJ2-3; 9 bases line up with TRBD2. This CDR3 spans 14 amino acids. V lost 9 bases to trimming and J lost 5 bases; unmatched junction nucleotides: 9. Germline loops: CDR1 SNHLY, CDR2 FYNNEI. DNA of the CDR3: TGTGCCAGTAACATAGCGGGGGAGTTAGATACGCAGTATTTT. Translating it yields CASNIAGELDTQYF.

This chain joins TRBV10-3 and TRBJ1-1; a possible D gene is TRBD1 (5 bases). Trimming took 4 bases from V and 2 from J, leaving 17 bases between them. Germline CDR1 is ENHRY and CDR2 is SYGVKD. There are 16 residues in the CDR3. The CDR3 bases are TGTGCCATCAGTGTGGCCCTCGTCGGGGGTAACACTGAAGCTTTCTTT. It translates to CAISVALVGGNTEAFF.

The chain recombines TRBV30 with TRBJ1-1; the D is unclear. Trimming removed 2 bases at V and 5 bases at J, with 12 bases between. Germline-derived CDR1 and CDR2 are GTSNPN and SVGIG (reference sequence). The CDR3 is made up of 13 amino acids. The CDR3 sequence is CAWSREGRTEAFF. CDR3 nucleotides: TGTGCCTGGAGTCGAGAGGGCCGTACTGAAGCTTTCTTT. Using reference TRBV30 and TRBJ1-1 for the parts outside the CDR3, the full variable domain is SQTIHQWPATLVQPVGSPLSLECTVEGTSNPNLYWYRQAAGRGLQLLFYSVGIGQISSEVPQNLSASRPQDRQFILSSKKLLLSDSGFYLCAWSREGRTEAFFGQGTRLTVV.

CDR3 amino acids: CASSAPTGEQYF. As DNA, the CDR3 is TGTGCCAGCAGCGCTCCGACAGGCGAGCAGTACTTC. The chain has TRBV9 and TRBJ2-7; D is possibly TRBD1 (6 bases). V lost 3 bases, J lost 6 bases, and 10 bases lay in between. The CDR3 is 12 residues long. CDR1 and CDR2 (germline): SGDLS, YYNGEE.

The chain joins TRBV4-2 to TRBJ2-7, with D tentatively TRBD1 (6 bases). Germline CDR1 is LGHNA and CDR2 is YNFKEQ. The CDR3 extends over 17 amino acids. Trimming removed 0 bases from V and 1 base from J, with 16 bases in between. The chain's CDR3 is CASSQDVGTGISYEQYF. CDR3 bases: TGTGCCAGCAGCCAAGATGTAGGAACAGGGATTTCCTACGAGCAGTACTTC.

The gene calls are TRBV6-5 and TRBJ1-6; D is unclear. V shed 0 bases and J shed 10 bases, with 16 bases lying between them. Per germline, CDR1 MNHEY and CDR2 SVGAGI. The CDR3 length is 16 residues. CDR3 in amino acids: CASSYSHGGDGSPLHF. The CDR3 DNA reads TGTGCCAGCAGTTACTCGCATGGAGGCGATGGGTCACCCCTCCACTTT.

The table lists this clone with a few counts. The rearrangement joins TRBV30 to TRBJ2-2; TRBD2 matches at 8 bases. There are 15 residues in the CDR3. Germline V gene sequence: CDR1 GTSNPN, CDR2 SVGIG (reference sequence). V lost 3 bases and J lost 3; bases outside the gene matches: 6. This CDR3 reads CAWSRGGLHTGELFF. The CDR3 bases are TGTGCCTGGAGCCGGGGGGGGCTGCACACCGGGGAGCTGTTTTTT.

On this clone itself: Different DNA sequences within this sample yield the same CDR3. This rearrangement joins TRBV9 to TRBJ2-7, with 8 bases that match TRBD2. This CDR3 comprises 15 residues. Losses at the gene ends were 0 bases for V and 3 bases for J; bases not matched to a gene: 5. Germline CDR1 is SGDLS and CDR2 is YYNGEE. The CDR3 spells CASSVEAGGHYEQYF. CDR3 DNA: TGTGCCAGCAGCGTAGAGGCGGGAGGCCACTACGAGCAGTACTTC. Using reference TRBV9 and TRBJ2-7 for the parts outside the CDR3, the full variable domain is DSGVTQTPKHLITATGQRVTLRCSPRSGDLSVYWYQQSLDQGLQFLIQYYNGEERAKGNILERFSAQQFPDLHSELNLSSLELGDSALYFCASSVEAGGHYEQYFGPGTRLTVT.

Only a few counts were recorded for this clone. The chain uses TRBV24-1 and TRBJ1-2; 11 bases are shared with TRBD1. There are 16 residues in the CDR3. Germline-derived CDR1 and CDR2 are KGHDR and SFDVKD. The V and J ends lost 3 bases and 4 bases, in that order; junction bases with no gene match: 6. The CDR3 loop reads CATSDDRTGGVYGYTF. The CDR3 region has the DNA TGTGCCACCAGTGATGATCGGACAGGGGGCGTCTATGGCTACACCTTC.

V is TRBV4-2 and J is TRBJ2-3; TRBD2 agrees at 11 bases. The CDR3 extends over 15 amino acids. Germline trimming cut 5 bases from V and 10 bases from J; bases unmatched to any gene: 11. Germline lookup yields CDR1 LGHNA and CDR2 YNFKEQ. The CDR3, as DNA: TGTGCCAGCAGCTCGGGACTAGCGGATACACCAGCGCAGTATTTT. This translates into CASSSGLADTPAQYF.

The chain uses TRBV19 and TRBJ2-7; TRBD2 matches 8 bases. The CDR3 sequence is 14 residues long. The V and J ends lost 8 bases and 3 bases, in that order; junction bases with no gene match: 9. From germline, CDR1 is LNHDA and CDR2 SQIVND (reference sequence). CDR3 protein: CASAVGGADYEQYF. The DNA for the CDR3 is TGTGCCAGTGCCGTCGGGGGGGCGGACTACGAGCAGTACTTC.